This T cell receptor (beta chain) comes out of a study of T cells after yellow fever vaccination. Study summary: Each low-cell-number fraction was prepared by means of SMART-Seq v4 Ultra Low Input.

UMIs were added to TCR cDNA along with a universal primer site when it was made by 5'RACE template switching. A single record per CDR3 protein comes from TCRdb applying MiXCR to the 5' RACE reads. Of some 670,000 distinct CDR3 sequences detected, around an eighth appear once; the ten largest clones hold approximately 15%. On this clonotype itself: Its antigen is not identified.

Study-level points and caveats: Researchers cautioned that FACS-sorted repertoires could harbor abundant clonotypes contaminating from the bulk population. Post-booster repertoires contained most primary-vaccination clones again (96% CD4, 88% CD8).

Trimming took off 3 bases at V and 4 bases at J, with 16 bases between the two ends. Germline V gene lookup returns CDR1 LGHDT and CDR2 YNNKEL (reference sequence). The CDR3 consists of 15 residues. The rearrangement joins TRBV3-1 to TRBJ2-7; a possible D gene is TRBD2 (6 bases). The specimen was PBMCs, collected on the day of the yellow fever booster vaccination. This TCR came from a man between 25 and 39 years old who received the YFV17D yellow fever vaccine. The DNA of the CDR3 is TGTGCCAGCAGCCATTACGCCGGGAGTACGTACGAGCAGTACTTC. This codes for CASSHYAGSTYEQYF.